This T cell receptor (beta chain) was identified in a study of Graves' ophthalmopathy and Graves' hyperthyroidism. Study-level points and caveats: Most thyroid clonotypes with frequency above 0.001 were detected in blood too. The model predicted ophthalmopathy progression with 60% to 71% sensitivity and less than 80% specificity. Ophthalmopathy could be told apart from stable hyperthyroidism by a 13-signature model (approximately 91% sensitivity, around 78% specificity).

TCR beta CDR3 regions were amplified from RNA transcripts. HTBI primers were used in a first-round RT-PCR, which preceded a second-round multiplex PCR. A single record per CDR3 protein comes from TCRdb applying MiXCR to the multiplex PCR reads. The sample yields hundreds of thousands of distinct CDR3 sequences, roughly two fifths seen once. PBMCs stemmed from roughly 9.7 ml of fresh peripheral blood. This clonotype was seen repeatedly, ten times or more. No antigen is known for it. The clonotype comes from an adult man with Graves' ophthalmopathy. Sample: peripheral blood.

The CDR3 reads CASSVNREWSWETQYF. The CDR3 bases are TGTGCCAGCAGCGTGAATCGGGAGTGGAGCTGGGAGACCCAGTACTTC. The V call is TRBV5-4, the J call TRBJ2-5; tentative D call: TRBD2 (6 bases). V was pared by 4 bases and J by 5 bases, with 21 bases between. The CDR3 is 16 amino acids. Germline assignment: CDR1 SGHNT and CDR2 YYREEE (reference sequence).